This T cell receptor (beta chain) was identified in a study of T cells after yellow fever vaccination. General study results and limits: Contaminants from the bulk population, in the form of abundant clonotypes, could be found in FACS-sorted repertoires. The study found a weaker secondary response that peaked faster, day 5 versus 15. Reappearance after the booster was seen for most primary-vaccination clones, at about 95% CD4 and around 88% CD8.

The CDR3 loop spans 13 amino acids. CDR1 LGHDT and CDR2 YNNKEL come from the germline V gene (reference sequence). The germline V and J ends were trimmed by 5 bases and 9 bases, with 16 bases remaining between them. This clonotype has ten or more counts. Its target is not known. Making TCR cDNA involved 5'RACE template switching, which added UMIs and a universal primer site. MiXCR, applied by TCRdb to the 5' RACE reads, yields one record per CDR3 protein. The data contain about 210,000 distinct CDR3 sequences, about 3% of them singletons. The source of this sequence is a young man who received the YFV17D yellow fever vaccine. This chain links TRBV3-1 with TRBJ1-1; D is unclear. Sequences were derived from CD4+ T cells sorted from PBMCs, sampled 10 days after the yellow fever booster vaccination. The CDR3 sequence: CASSSRERLKAFF. The CDR3 DNA sequence: TGTGCCAGCAGCAGTCGAGAGAGGCTGAAAGCTTTCTTT.